In this sample, the clone carrying this TCR beta chain turned up many times. From germline, CDR1 is SEHNR and CDR2 FQNEAQ (reference sequence). Trimming took 5 bases from V and 5 from J, leaving 15 bases between them. This CDR3 has 14 amino acids. TCRbeta library preparation incorporated unique molecular identifiers. One entry per CDR3 protein results from TCRdb running MiXCR on the PCR reads. The sample carries about 640,000 distinct CDR3 sequences, approximately 17% recorded once. This specimen belongs to a study of T-cell reconstitution after alpha-beta-depleted transplantation in children. The TCR was taken from a human donor who donated a stem cell graft to a child with acute myeloid leukemia. This chain links TRBV7-9 with TRBJ1-1; the D gene is possibly TRBD1 (5 bases). Sequencing used PBMCs from the stem cell graft donor, obtained from the stem cell graft. CDR3 in amino acids: CASSPVVGGTEAFF. The CDR3 DNA reads TGTGCCAGCAGCCCCGTTGTGGGGGGGACTGAAGCTTTCTTT.